The 30 T cell receptor beta chains below were found in one sample sequenced in a study of T cells after yellow fever vaccination. Via MiXCR, TCRdb re-called the 5' RACE reads, giving one row per CDR3 protein. The sample carries about 400,000 distinct CDR3 sequences, over 5% recorded once. Sample: PBMCs, taken 5 days after the yellow fever booster vaccination. The receptors stem from a young man who received the YFV17D yellow fever vaccine.

V gene TRBV15 combines with J gene TRBJ2-7; no clear D gene. This CDR3 has 11 residues. CDR1 is LNHNV and CDR2 is YYDKDF in the germline V gene (reference sequence). V lost 4 bases to trimming and J lost 5 bases, with 6 bases between them. The CDR3 sequence is CATSNTDEQYF. Written as DNA, the CDR3 is TGTGCCACCAGCAACACGGACGAGCAGTACTTC.

There are a few counts of this clonotype. CDR3 loop: CASAPGFLSSGTQYF. CDR3 bases: TGTGCCAGCGCCCCGGGATTTCTTAGTAGTGGTACGCAGTATTTT. The chain carries TRBV11-2 and TRBJ2-3; TRBD2 might be the D (5 bases). Trimming removed 8 bases from V and 8 bases from J, with 23 bases in between. The CDR3 extends over 15 amino acids. CDR1 and CDR2 from the germline V gene are SGHAT and FQNNGV.

This clonotype was picked up a small number of times. The gene calls are TRBV19 and TRBJ1-1; 8 bases are a match to TRBD1. Germline trimming cut 6 bases from V and 4 bases from J; bases unmatched to any gene: 10. In germline, CDR1 is LNHDA, CDR2 SQIVND (reference sequence). The CDR3 is 15 amino acids. The CDR3 is CASRSTGQVSTEAFF. CDR3 DNA: TGTGCCAGTAGATCCACGGGACAGGTCTCCACTGAAGCTTTCTTT.

This clonotype has only a few counts. The J gene is TRBJ2-6, the V gene TRBV20-1, with D perhaps matching TRBD1 (6 bases). The germline CDR1 and CDR2 sequences are DFQATT and SNEGSKA (reference sequence). The CDR3 has 17 amino acids. Trimming pared 6 bases from V and 0 bases from J, leaving 18 bases between. CDR3 residues: CSANQVGHHSGANVLTF. CDR3 DNA sequence: TGCAGTGCAAACCAGGTGGGACACCACTCTGGGGCCAACGTCCTGACTTTC.

This chain uses TRBV4-3 with TRBJ1-1; TRBD1 aligns across 12 bases. Germline assignment: CDR1 LGHNA and CDR2 YSLEER. The CDR3 consists of 21 residues. V was pared by 8 bases and J by 2 bases, with 24 bases of the junction left unmatched. CDR3 nucleotides: TGCGCCAGCGAAATACCGGGACAGGGGGCGCCTATGACACCCAAAAACACTGAAGCTTTCTTT. Its translation: CASEIPGQGAPMTPKNTEAFF.

This clonotype appeared many times. This chain uses TRBV5-1 with TRBJ2-1, with 9 bases identical to TRBD2. Looked up from germline, CDR1 is SGHRS and CDR2 is YFSETQ. The length of the CDR3 is 15 residues. Trimming cost V 0 bases and J 10 bases; bases outside gene matches: 8. The CDR3 protein is CASSLVGGRAEEQFF. CDR3 in DNA: TGCGCCAGCAGCTTGGTGGGCGGGAGGGCCGAAGAGCAGTTCTTC.

This clonotype was counted only a few times. This chain joins TRBV29-1 and TRBJ2-3; maybe TRBD1 (5 bases). The V end was cut by 4 bases, the J end by 1 base, with 15 bases between. CDR1 is SQVTM and CDR2 is ANQGSEA in the germline V gene. This CDR3 has 15 amino acids. The chain's CDR3 is CSVAPQGRGTDTQYF. In DNA, the CDR3 is TGCAGCGTTGCCCCCCAGGGTCGGGGCACAGATACGCAGTATTTT.

The table lists this clonotype with many counts. This chain links TRBV11-2 with TRBJ2-5; TRBD1 agrees at 9 bases. CDR3 length equals 16 residues. The germline gives CDR1 SGHAT, CDR2 FQNNGV. V gave up 7 bases and J gave up 4 bases; unmatched junction bases: 13. In nucleotides, the CDR3 is TGTGCCAGCACCTTGAACAGGGGGCAGGGGGGAGAGACCCAGTACTTC. Residues: CASTLNRGQGGETQYF.

This clonotype was detected many times. The chain carries TRBV19 and TRBJ1-5, with 8 positions matching TRBD1. Germline values: CDR1 LNHDA, CDR2 SQIVND (reference sequence). The CDR3 spans 17 residues. Trimming cost V 4 bases and J 1 base; bases outside gene matches: 9. CDR3 residues: CASSTDRGGLSNQPQHF. The CDR3 DNA reads as TGTGCCAGTAGTACCGACAGGGGCGGGTTGAGCAATCAGCCCCAGCATTTT.

This clonotype appeared a few times. The V call is TRBV4-2, the J call TRBJ2-1; D is perhaps TRBD2 (6 bases). CDR1 is LGHNA and CDR2 is YNFKEQ in the germline V gene. V was pared by 4 bases and J by 0 bases, with 7 bases between. The CDR3 covers 14 residues. The CDR3 here is CASSPTSSYNEQFF. The CDR3 nucleotides are TGTGCCAGCAGCCCGACTAGCTCCTACAATGAGCAGTTCTTC.

Many counts were recorded for this clonotype. The rearrangement links TRBV5-1 to TRBJ2-1; 14 bases are shared with TRBD2. The CDR3 totals 17 residues. V trimming: 2 bases; J trimming: 8 bases; junction bases outside the gene matches: 9. Germline V gene lookup returns CDR1 SGHRS and CDR2 YFSETQ. For the CDR3, the DNA is TGCGCCAGCAGCTTCCTGACTAGCGGGAGGGTTGACGATGAGCAGTTCTTC. Protein product: CASSFLTSGRVDDEQFF.

The chain links TRBV11-2 to TRBJ1-2; D uncertain. Between the trimmed V and J ends, which lost 3 bases and 3 bases, there was a span of 17 bases. The CDR3 extends over 16 amino acids. Germline V gene sequence: CDR1 SGHAT, CDR2 FQNNGV. The CDR3 DNA follows: TGTGCCAGCAGCTTCACCCCATTAGGGCTCGACTATGGCTACACCTTC. Translating gives CASSFTPLGLDYGYTF.

This clonotype was counted ten times or more. The V call is TRBV5-1, the J call TRBJ2-3; weak D call: TRBD2 (5 bases). Germline CDR1 SGHRS, CDR2 YFSETQ. Deletions cut 1 base from V and 3 bases from J, with 12 bases between. The CDR3 has 15 amino acids. DNA for the CDR3: TGCGCCAGCAGCTTGAGGGAGAGGCGGACAGATACGCAGTATTTT. Its protein is CASSLRERRTDTQYF.

The chain recombines TRBV4-2 with TRBJ2-3, with 11 bases aligning to TRBD2. The CDR3 loop spans 15 amino acids. CDR1 and CDR2 from the germline V gene are LGHNA and YNFKEQ. V trimming: 5 bases; J trimming: 1 base; junction bases outside the gene matches: 2. The CDR3 DNA reads TGTGCCAGCAGCACTAGCGGGAGTGGCACAGATACGCAGTATTTT. Translated: CASSTSGSGTDTQYF.

This rearrangement joins TRBV29-1 to TRBJ1-1; the D gene is possibly TRBD1 (5 bases). With 4 bases removed from V and 7 bases from J, the gap between germline ends came to 10 bases. Germline CDR1 is SQVTM and CDR2 is ANQGSEA. The CDR3 extends over 11 amino acids. The CDR3: CSVVGRGEAFF. The CDR3 nucleotides read TGCAGCGTTGTCGGGAGGGGTGAAGCTTTCTTT.

The sample holds many counts of this clonotype. This chain connects TRBV20-1 to TRBJ2-7; D unresolved. CDR1 and CDR2 (germline): DFQATT, SNEGSKA (reference sequence). The CDR3 has 15 residues. Trimming pared 3 bases from V and 6 bases from J, leaving 21 bases between. CDR3 region: CSASSLYKTRGEQYF. Written as DNA, the CDR3 is TGCAGTGCTAGCAGTCTTTACAAGACCCGTGGCGAGCAGTACTTC.

This clonotype was seen a handful of times. The chain uses TRBV7-2 and TRBJ2-6, with D possibly matching TRBD1 (5 bases). V was pared by 6 bases and J by 0 bases, with 9 bases between. The CDR3 consists of 15 residues. From germline, CDR1 is SGHTA and CDR2 FQGNSA. The CDR3 sequence is CASSTDSSGANVLTF. The CDR3 DNA sequence: TGTGCCAGCAGTACTGACAGCTCTGGGGCCAACGTCCTGACTTTC.

V is TRBV12-3 or TRBV12-4 and J is TRBJ2-7; a possible D gene is TRBD1 (6 bases). There are 16 residues in the CDR3. V was clipped by 6 bases and J by 2 bases, with 20 bases between them. CDR3 region: CASSQMRTALTYEQYF. CDR3 bases: TGTGCCAGCAGCCAAATGAGGACAGCGTTAACCTACGAGCAGTACTTC.

This clonotype was counted ten times or more. The chain couples TRBV29-1 to TRBJ2-2; D possibly corresponds to TRBD2 (6 bases). CDR1 is SQVTM and CDR2 is ANQGSEA in the germline V gene. Trimming removed 6 bases at V and 2 bases at J, with 13 bases between. This CDR3 comprises 14 residues. The CDR3 spells CSVPGSFNTGELFF. The DNA of the CDR3 is TGCAGCGTCCCCGGGAGCTTTAACACCGGGGAGCTGTTTTTT.

This clonotype was found many times. The V call is TRBV5-5, the J call TRBJ2-7, with 8 bases matching TRBD2. CDR3 length: 16 amino acids. V dropped 4 bases and J dropped 6; count of bases not matched to a gene: 15. Germline V gene lookup returns CDR1 SGHKS and CDR2 YYEKEE (reference sequence). In nucleotides, the CDR3 is TGTGCCAGCAGCCCGGTTGCCAGCGGGAGTGTTGGCGAGCAGTACTTC. This gives the protein CASSPVASGSVGEQYF.

This clonotype was seen at least ten times. V is TRBV20-1 and J is TRBJ2-1; TRBD2 aligns across 9 bases. Germline V gives CDR1 DFQATT, CDR2 SNEGSKA (reference sequence). The CDR3 is 14 amino acids. The ends lost 4 bases at V and 7 bases at J; junction bases unmatched: 8. CDR3 nucleotides: TGCAGTGCTATAAAAGCGGGAGGAGGTAATGAGCAGTTCTTC. This sequence encodes CSAIKAGGGNEQFF.

This clonotype came up many times. The V and J genes are TRBV12-3 or TRBV12-4 and TRBJ2-6; D uncertain. CDR3 length: 14 amino acids. V was shortened by 6 bases and J by 0 bases, with 6 bases between the two germline ends. The DNA of the CDR3 is TGTGCCAGCAGCCGCCTCTCTGGGGCCAACGTCCTGACTTTC. As protein: CASSRLSGANVLTF.

Remarks on this clonotype: This may be a read error, as it is one base from a much larger clone. This chain joins TRBV11-2 and TRBJ2-1; D call uncertain. CDR3 length: 17 amino acids. Trimming left V 2 bases short and J 0 bases short, with 14 bases between. In germline, CDR1 is SGHAT, CDR2 FQNNGV. The CDR3 is CASSLYLSAGSYNEQFF. Written as DNA, the CDR3 is TGTGCCAGCAGCTTATATCTCAGCGCAGGCTCCTACAATGAGCAGTTCTTC.

This clonotype was detected a few times. This chain joins TRBV29-1 and TRBJ2-7, with 9 nucleotides matching TRBD2. The V segment lost 4 bases and the J segment 5 bases; nucleotides outside the gene matches: 6. The CDR3 contains 13 residues. CDR1 is SQVTM and CDR2 is ANQGSEA in the germline V gene. The CDR3 DNA sequence: TGCAGCGTTGGCGCGGGAGGGCCTAACGAGCAGTACTTC. Residues: CSVGAGGPNEQYF.

Ten or more counts support this clonotype. The chain recombines TRBV5-1 with TRBJ2-1, with D possibly matching TRBD1 (5 bases). Trimming removed 0 bases from V and 6 bases from J, with 13 bases in between. CDR1 is SGHRS and CDR2 is YFSETQ in the germline V gene. CDR3 length equals 15 residues. The chain's CDR3 is CASSLGGQGLNEQFF. CDR3 in DNA: TGCGCCAGCAGCTTGGGTGGACAAGGGCTCAATGAGCAGTTCTTC.

V usage is TRBV7-2 and J usage is TRBJ2-3; 8 nucleotides line up with TRBD1. Losses at the gene ends were 5 bases for V and 10 bases for J; bases not matched to a gene: 2. Per germline, CDR1 SGHTA and CDR2 FQGNSA. The CDR3 loop spans 11 amino acids. DNA for the CDR3: TGTGCCAGCAGCCAACAGGGGGCGCAGTATTTT. Residues: CASSQQGAQYF.

This clonotype has just a few counts. This chain uses TRBV27 with TRBJ2-1, with TRBD1 as a possible D gene (5 bases). The CDR3 length is 12 residues. Germline assignment: CDR1 MNHEY and CDR2 SMNVEV (reference sequence). With 7 bases removed from V and 8 bases from J, the gap between germline ends came to 12 bases. The CDR3, as DNA: TGTGCCAGCACAAGTGGGGCCTATGAGCAGTTCTTC. It specifies CASTSGAYEQFF.

This clonotype was detected many times. The chain carries TRBV5-5 and TRBJ2-3; D gene uncertain. CDR3 length: 14 residues. CDR1 and CDR2 (germline): SGHKS, YYEKEE (reference sequence). The V end lost 6 bases, the J end lost 1 base, and 12 bases lay between the germline ends. CDR3 in amino acids: CASTVDRGTDTQYF. In nucleotides, the CDR3 is TGTGCCAGCACCGTCGATCGTGGCACAGATACGCAGTATTTT.

This clonotype was seen only a few times. This sequence joins TRBV7-9 and TRBJ2-5, with D unresolved. CDR3 length equals 13 residues. Trimming shortened V by 5 bases and J by 4 bases, and 11 bases separated the two germline ends. Per the germline V gene, CDR1 is SEHNR and CDR2 is FQNEAQ (reference sequence). CDR3 DNA sequence: TGTGCCAGCAGCCCCGTCTGGCGAGAGACCCAGTACTTC. Protein sequence: CASSPVWRETQYF. Full variable domain (rest looked up from reference TRBV7-9 and TRBJ2-5): DTGVSQNPRHKITKRGQNVTFRCDPISEHNRLYWYRQTLGQGPEFLTYFQNEAQLEKSRLLSDRFSAERPKGSFSTLEIQRTEQGDSAMYLCASSPVWRETQYFGPGTRLLVL.

The chain couples TRBV20-1 to TRBJ2-7; the D gene is possibly TRBD2 (6 bases). The CDR3 extends over 15 amino acids. Germline V gene lookup returns CDR1 DFQATT and CDR2 SNEGSKA (reference sequence). Deletions cut 5 bases from V and 6 bases from J, with 23 bases between. The CDR3 here is CSAPRTRDPSGEQYF. The CDR3 DNA reads as TGCAGTGCTCCTCGAACGCGGGATCCCAGTGGCGAGCAGTACTTC.